These T cell receptor beta chains were read from a single sample in a study of T-cell reconstitution after alpha-beta-depleted transplantation in children. TCRdb re-called the PCR reads with MiXCR, one entry per CDR3 protein. The table has 200,000 to 250,000 distinct CDR3 sequences, around 9.2% seen once; the top ten hold about a third. The input for sequencing was PBMCs, mostly from graft donor cells, taken 360 days after TCRalphabeta/CD19-depleted stem cell transplant. These receptors were obtained from a male patient aged 2-10 years who had a stem cell transplant for acute myeloid leukemia, so the T cells may come from the graft donor. Each CDR3 is given with its conserved first and last residue. A D gene is named only where the DNA matches it firmly. Where a row states a size, it is once, few, many or the class of an expanded clone; other rows omit it.

size	V	D	J	CDR3	DNA
many	TRBV20-1	TRBD2	TRBJ2-1	CSATSGRASDEQFF	TGCAGTGCTACCAGCGGGAGGGCGAGCGATGAGCAGTTCTTC
few	TRBV7-3	-	TRBJ2-1	CASALSGNEQFF	TGTGCCAGCGCCCTTTCTGGTAATGAGCAGTTCTTC
few	TRBV7-9	TRBD2	TRBJ2-1	CASSVLAGGIGNEQFF	TGTGCCAGCAGCGTACTAGCGGGAGGGATTGGGAATGAGCAGTTCTTC
-	TRBV12-3/TRBV12-4	-	TRBJ2-1	CASSFRNTFNEQFF	TGTGCCAGCAGTTTCCGTAACACCTTCAATGAGCAGTTCTTC
many	TRBV20-1	TRBD1	TRBJ2-7	CSASYRGDYEQYF	TGCAGTGCTAGTTACAGGGGGGACTACGAGCAGTACTTC
few	TRBV27	TRBD1	TRBJ1-1	CASSFLRTGSFTEAFF	TGTGCCAGCAGTTTTCTGCGGACAGGGTCCTTCACTGAAGCTTTCTTT
-	TRBV6-5	TRBD1	TRBJ2-1	CATKVRAGTGGYNEQFF	TGTGCCACGAAAGTCCGAGCCGGGACAGGGGGCTACAATGAGCAGTTCTTC
-	TRBV10-3	TRBD2	TRBJ2-1	CAMTSGSYNEQFF	TGTGCCATGACTAGCGGGAGCTACAATGAGCAGTTCTTC
few	TRBV20-1	-	TRBJ1-2	CSAPDRATNYGYTF	TGCAGTGCTCCCGACAGAGCGACTAACTATGGCTACACCTTC
many	TRBV6-5	-	TRBJ2-7	CASSYPQGGYEQYF	TGTGCCAGCAGTTACCCGCAGGGCGGCTACGAGCAGTACTTC
few	TRBV4-3	TRBD2	TRBJ2-5	CASSQDSGSFGTQYF	TGCGCCAGCAGCCAAGATAGCGGGAGCTTTGGGACCCAGTACTTC
few	TRBV5-1	TRBD1	TRBJ1-1	CASSLETGNEAFF	TGCGCCAGCAGCTTGGAGACAGGGAATGAAGCTTTCTTT
many	TRBV7-3	-	TRBJ2-1	CASSPTSSALSYNEQFF	TGTGCCAGCAGCCCCACATCTAGCGCCCTCTCCTACAATGAGCAGTTCTTC
few	TRBV19	-	TRBJ2-6	CASGATSVVNVLTF	TGTGCCTCAGGGGCGACCTCTGTGGTCAACGTCCTGACTTTC
-	TRBV28	-	TRBJ2-1	CASSSTSGPREFF	TGTGCCAGCAGTTCCACATCAGGCCCGCGGGAGTTCTTC
few	TRBV5-1	TRBD1	TRBJ2-2	CASSLEGQGTNTGELFF	TGCGCCAGCAGCTTGGAGGGACAGGGCACGAACACCGGGGAGCTGTTTTTT
few	TRBV7-8	-	TRBJ1-5	CASSLTPLGNQPQHF	TGTGCCAGCAGCTTGACCCCGCTGGGCAATCAGCCCCAGCATTTT
few	TRBV5-1	-	TRBJ2-5	CASSLGTPLETQYF	TGCGCCAGCAGCTTGGGGACTCCTCTAGAGACCCAGTACTTC
-	TRBV7-6	-	TRBJ2-1	CATSLRGVRGEQFF	TGTGCCACCTCCCTTAGGGGGGTGCGAGGAGAGCAGTTCTTC
few	TRBV5-1	-	TRBJ2-3	CASSPPAPSNTDTQYF	TGCGCCAGCAGCCCTCCCGCGCCTAGCAACACAGATACGCAGTATTTT